The clone carrying this TCR beta chain came up a few times. Its matching antigen is unknown. This sample was taken from a study of T-cell memory formation after mild COVID-19. The CDR3 spans 16 residues. Trimming removed 8 bases at V and 1 base at J, with 15 bases between. From the 5' RACE reads, TCRdb called clonotypes with MiXCR, one entry per CDR3 protein. Seen here are roughly 600,000 distinct CDR3 sequences, roughly 18% observed once, and the top ten hold approximately 12%. Study outcomes and limitations: Confirmation was lacking for SARS-CoV-2 specificity of second-wave clones that peaked on day 37. The CD4+ clones that contracted clustered mainly within CM and EM, and the CD8+ clones concentrated in EMRA.

Sequencing was done on a sample of PBMCs or a T cell subset sorted from them (not recorded which). This clonotype was sampled from an adult woman who had mild COVID-19 (a few samples of this study predate the infection). Cell type and time point are not known. This chain links TRBV12-3 or TRBV12-4 with TRBJ2-6; D is ambiguous. The DNA for the CDR3 is TGTGCCAGCTTGTCGCGGAGAGATTCTGGGGCCAACGTCCTGACTTTC. The encoded protein is CASLSRRDSGANVLTF.